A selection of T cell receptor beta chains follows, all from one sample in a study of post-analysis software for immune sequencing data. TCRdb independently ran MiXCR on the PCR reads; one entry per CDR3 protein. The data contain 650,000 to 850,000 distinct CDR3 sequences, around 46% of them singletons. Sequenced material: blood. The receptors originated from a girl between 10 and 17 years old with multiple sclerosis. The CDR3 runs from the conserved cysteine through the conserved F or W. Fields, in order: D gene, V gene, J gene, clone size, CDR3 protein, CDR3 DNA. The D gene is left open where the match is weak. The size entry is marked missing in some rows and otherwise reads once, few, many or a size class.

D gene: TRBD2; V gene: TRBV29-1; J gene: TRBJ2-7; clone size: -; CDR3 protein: CSVEGLAGGNEQYF; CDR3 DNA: TGCAGCGTTGAAGGGCTAGCGGGTGGAAACGAGCAGTACTTC
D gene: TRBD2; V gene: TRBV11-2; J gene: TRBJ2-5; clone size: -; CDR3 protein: CASSLGLLARETQYF; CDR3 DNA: TGTGCCAGCAGCTTAGGCCTACTAGCGCGCGAGACCCAGTACTTC
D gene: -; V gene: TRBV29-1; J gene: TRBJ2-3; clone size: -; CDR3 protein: CSVVVGRRTTGTQYF; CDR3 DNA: TGCAGCGTTGTCGTAGGGAGGAGGACCACAGGTACGCAGTATTTT
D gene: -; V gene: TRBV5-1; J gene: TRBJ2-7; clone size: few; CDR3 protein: CASSSIISYEQYF; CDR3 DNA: TGCGCCAGCAGCTCAATCATCTCCTACGAGCAGTACTTC
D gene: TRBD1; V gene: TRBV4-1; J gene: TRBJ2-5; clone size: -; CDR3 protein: CASSHTGVQETQYF; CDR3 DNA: TGCGCCAGCAGCCATACAGGGGTTCAAGAGACCCAGTACTTC
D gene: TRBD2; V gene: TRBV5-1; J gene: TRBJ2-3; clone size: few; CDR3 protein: CASSHIAGPTDTQYF; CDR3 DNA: TGCGCCAGCAGCCATATAGCGGGACCCACAGATACGCAGTATTTT
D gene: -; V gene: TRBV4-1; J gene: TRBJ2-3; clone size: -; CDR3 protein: CASTSIAEPSTDTQYF; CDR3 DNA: TGCGCCAGCACCTCAATAGCGGAGCCTAGCACAGATACGCAGTATTTT
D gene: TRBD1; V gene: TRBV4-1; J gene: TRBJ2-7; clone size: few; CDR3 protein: CASSQDEWGQGYEQYF; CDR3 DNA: TGCGCCAGCAGCCAAGATGAGTGGGGACAGGGCTACGAGCAGTACTTC
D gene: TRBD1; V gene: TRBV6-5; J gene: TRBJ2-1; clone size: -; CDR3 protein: CASGTGYNEQFF; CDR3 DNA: TGTGCCAGCGGGACAGGGTACAATGAGCAGTTCTTC
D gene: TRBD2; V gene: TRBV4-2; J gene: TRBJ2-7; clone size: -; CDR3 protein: CASSQEVLAGVSSYEQYF; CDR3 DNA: TGTGCCAGCAGCCAAGAGGTTTTAGCGGGAGTCTCCTCCTACGAGCAGTACTTC
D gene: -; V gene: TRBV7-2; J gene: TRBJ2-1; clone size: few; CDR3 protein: CARANSNEQFF; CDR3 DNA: TGTGCCAGGGCAAACTCTAATGAGCAGTTCTTC
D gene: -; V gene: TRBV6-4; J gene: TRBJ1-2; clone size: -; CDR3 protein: CASNLIEGYGYTF; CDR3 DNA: TGTGCCAGCAACCTGATAGAGGGCTATGGCTACACCTTC
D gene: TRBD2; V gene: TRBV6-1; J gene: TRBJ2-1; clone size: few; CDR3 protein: CASSEILAGGGEQFF; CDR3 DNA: TGTGCCAGCAGTGAAATACTAGCGGGAGGGGGTGAGCAGTTCTTC
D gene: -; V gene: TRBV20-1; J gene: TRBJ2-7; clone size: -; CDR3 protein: CSASFTRFGDEQYF; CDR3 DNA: TGCAGTGCTAGTTTTACGCGCTTTGGCGACGAGCAGTACTTC
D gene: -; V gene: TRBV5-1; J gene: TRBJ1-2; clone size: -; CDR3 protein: CASSLGPTQMEGYTF; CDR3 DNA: TGCGCCAGCAGCTTGGGACCGACGCAGATGGAGGGCTACACCTTC
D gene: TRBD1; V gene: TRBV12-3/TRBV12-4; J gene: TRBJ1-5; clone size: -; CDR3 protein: CASTAGTGGFGVNQPQHF; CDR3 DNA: TGTGCCAGCACCGCGGGGACAGGGGGCTTCGGGGTAAATCAGCCCCAGCATTTT
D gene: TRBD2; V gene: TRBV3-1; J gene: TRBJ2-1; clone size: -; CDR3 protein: CASSPPRGTSGRGAYNEQFF; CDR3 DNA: TGTGCCAGCAGCCCCCCCCGAGGGACTAGCGGGAGGGGGGCTTACAATGAGCAGTTCTTC
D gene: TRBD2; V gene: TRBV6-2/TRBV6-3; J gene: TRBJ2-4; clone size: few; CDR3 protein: CASSYRGSGRIGMDIQYF; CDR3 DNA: TGTGCCAGCAGTTACAGAGGTAGCGGGAGGATCGGTATGGACATTCAGTACTTC
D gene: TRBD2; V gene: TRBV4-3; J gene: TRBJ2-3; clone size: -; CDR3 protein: CASSQDPQREFTDTQYF; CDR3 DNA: TGCGCCAGCAGCCAAGATCCCCAGCGGGAGTTCACAGATACGCAGTATTTT
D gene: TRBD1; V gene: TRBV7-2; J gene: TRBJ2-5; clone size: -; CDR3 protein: CASSWTGTGQETQYF; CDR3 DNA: TGTGCCAGCAGCTGGACGGGGACAGGGCAAGAGACCCAGTACTTC
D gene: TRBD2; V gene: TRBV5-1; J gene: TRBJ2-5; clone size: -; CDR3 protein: CASSGGLAGSKAYQETQYF; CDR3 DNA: TGCGCCAGCAGCGGGGGACTAGCGGGATCGAAAGCGTACCAAGAGACCCAGTACTTC
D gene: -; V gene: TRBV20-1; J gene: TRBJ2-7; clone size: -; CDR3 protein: CSARAQGEVNEQYF; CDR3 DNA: TGCAGTGCTAGAGCCCAGGGGGAGGTAAACGAGCAGTACTTC
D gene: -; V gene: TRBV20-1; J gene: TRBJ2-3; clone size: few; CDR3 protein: CSASLDTQYF; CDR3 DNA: TGCAGTGCTAGTTTAGATACGCAGTATTTT
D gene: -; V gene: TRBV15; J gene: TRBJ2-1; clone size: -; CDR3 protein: CATSSYRDNEQFF; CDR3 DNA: TGTGCCACCAGCAGTTACAGGGACAATGAGCAGTTCTTC
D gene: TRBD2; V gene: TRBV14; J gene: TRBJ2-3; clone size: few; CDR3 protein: CASSQTERGRTDTQYF; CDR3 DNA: TGTGCCAGCAGCCAAACCGAGCGGGGACGCACAGATACGCAGTATTTT
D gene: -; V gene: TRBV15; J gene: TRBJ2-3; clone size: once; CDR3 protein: CATSRDRLAGTDTQYF; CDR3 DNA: TGTGCCACCAGCAGAGATAGGCTAGCAGGCACAGATACGCAGTATTTT
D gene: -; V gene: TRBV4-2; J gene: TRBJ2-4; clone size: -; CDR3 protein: CASSQVEVGYIQYF; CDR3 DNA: TGTGCCAGCAGCCAAGTTGAGGTCGGATACATTCAGTACTTC
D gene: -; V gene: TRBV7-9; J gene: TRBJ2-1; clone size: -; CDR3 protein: CASSSLTSRDEQFF; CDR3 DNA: TGTGCCAGCAGCTCACTTACAAGTCGGGATGAGCAGTTCTTC
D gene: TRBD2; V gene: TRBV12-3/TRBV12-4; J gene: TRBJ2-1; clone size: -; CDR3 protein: CASSWTTSGSLNSGVDEQFF; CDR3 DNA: TGTGCCAGCAGTTGGACGACTAGCGGGAGTCTTAATTCGGGGGTGGATGAGCAGTTCTTC
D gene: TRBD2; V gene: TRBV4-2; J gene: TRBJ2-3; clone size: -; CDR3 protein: CASSQDGSSGEDTQYF; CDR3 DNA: TGTGCCAGCAGCCAAGACGGGTCTAGCGGTGAAGATACGCAGTATTTT
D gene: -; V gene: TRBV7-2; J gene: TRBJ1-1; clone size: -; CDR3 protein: CASRPGTRNTEAFF; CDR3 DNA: TGTGCCAGCAGACCCGGGACAAGGAACACTGAAGCTTTCTTT
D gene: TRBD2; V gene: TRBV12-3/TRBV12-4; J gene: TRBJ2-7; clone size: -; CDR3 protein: CASMAGDLWVEQYF; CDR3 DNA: TGTGCCAGCATGGCGGGGGACTTGTGGGTCGAGCAGTACTTC
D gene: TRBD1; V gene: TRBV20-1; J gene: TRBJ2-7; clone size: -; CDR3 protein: CSALDRKAYEQYF; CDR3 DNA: TGCAGTGCCCTGGACAGGAAAGCCTACGAGCAGTACTTC
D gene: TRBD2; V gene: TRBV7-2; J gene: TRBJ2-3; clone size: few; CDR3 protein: CASSPWIAGGPDTQYF; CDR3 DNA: TGTGCCAGCAGCCCCTGGATAGCGGGAGGACCAGATACGCAGTATTTT
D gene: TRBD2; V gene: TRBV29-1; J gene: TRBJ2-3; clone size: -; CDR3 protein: CSPELAGATDTQYF; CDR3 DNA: TGCAGCCCCGAACTAGCGGGAGCAACTGATACGCAGTATTTT
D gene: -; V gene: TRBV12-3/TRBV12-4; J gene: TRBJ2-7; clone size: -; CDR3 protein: CASSTTSYEQYF; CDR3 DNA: TGTGCCAGCAGCACCACCTCCTACGAGCAGTACTTC
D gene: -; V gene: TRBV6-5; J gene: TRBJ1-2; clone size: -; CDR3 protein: CASRWNGQVDGYTF; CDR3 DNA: TGTGCCAGCCGTTGGAACGGGCAGGTGGATGGCTACACCTTC
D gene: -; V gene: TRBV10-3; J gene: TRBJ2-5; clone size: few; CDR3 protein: CAISDSGETQYF; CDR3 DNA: TGTGCCATCAGCGACAGTGGGGAGACCCAGTACTTC
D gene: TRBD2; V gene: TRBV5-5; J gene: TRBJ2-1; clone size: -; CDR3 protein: CASSTGLAGGEDEQFF; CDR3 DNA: TGTGCCAGCAGCACCGGACTAGCGGGAGGGGAGGATGAGCAGTTCTTC
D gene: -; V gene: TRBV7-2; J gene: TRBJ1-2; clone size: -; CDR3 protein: CAGSLVRGAYGYTF; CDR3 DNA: TGTGCCGGCAGCTTAGTTAGGGGGGCCTATGGCTACACCTTC
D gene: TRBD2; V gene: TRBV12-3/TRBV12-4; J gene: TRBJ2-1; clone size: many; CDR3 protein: CASSFGLAAYNEQFF; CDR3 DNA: TGTGCCAGCAGCTTCGGACTAGCGGCTTACAATGAGCAGTTCTTC
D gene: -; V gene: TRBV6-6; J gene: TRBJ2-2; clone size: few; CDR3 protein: CASSLDPSPTGELFF; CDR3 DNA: TGTGCCAGCAGTTTAGACCCGAGTCCGACCGGGGAGCTGTTTTTT
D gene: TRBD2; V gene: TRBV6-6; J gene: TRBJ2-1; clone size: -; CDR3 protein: CASLVREDGEQFF; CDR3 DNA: TGTGCCAGCTTAGTCCGGGAGGACGGTGAGCAGTTCTTC
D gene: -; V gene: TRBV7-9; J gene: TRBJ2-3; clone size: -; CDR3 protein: CASGPRDFSTDTQYF; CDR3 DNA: TGTGCCAGCGGCCCCCGGGACTTCAGCACAGATACGCAGTATTTT
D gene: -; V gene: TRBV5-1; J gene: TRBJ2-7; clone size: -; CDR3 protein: CASTARGADGSHEQYF; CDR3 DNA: TGCGCCAGCACGGCGAGAGGGGCAGACGGATCCCACGAGCAGTACTTC
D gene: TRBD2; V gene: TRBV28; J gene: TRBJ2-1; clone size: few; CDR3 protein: CASSPVGLVDVGFF; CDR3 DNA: TGTGCCAGCAGTCCCGTGGGACTAGTAGATGTTGGGTTCTTC